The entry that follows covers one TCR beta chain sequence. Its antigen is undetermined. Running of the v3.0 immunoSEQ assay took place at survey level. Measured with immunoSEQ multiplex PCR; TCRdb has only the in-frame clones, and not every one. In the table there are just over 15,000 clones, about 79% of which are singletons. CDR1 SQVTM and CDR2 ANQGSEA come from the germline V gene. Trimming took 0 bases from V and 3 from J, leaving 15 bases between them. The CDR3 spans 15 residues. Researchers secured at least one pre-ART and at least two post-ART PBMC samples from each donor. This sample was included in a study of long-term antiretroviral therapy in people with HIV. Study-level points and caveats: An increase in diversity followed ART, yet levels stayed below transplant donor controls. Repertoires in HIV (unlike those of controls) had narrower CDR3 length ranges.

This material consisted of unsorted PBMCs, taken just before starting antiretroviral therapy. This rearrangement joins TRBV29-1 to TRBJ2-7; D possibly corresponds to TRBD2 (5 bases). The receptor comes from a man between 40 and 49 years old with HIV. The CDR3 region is CSVEDRASTGYEQYF. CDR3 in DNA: TGCAGCGTTGAAGATAGGGCTAGCACCGGCTACGAGCAGTACTTC.